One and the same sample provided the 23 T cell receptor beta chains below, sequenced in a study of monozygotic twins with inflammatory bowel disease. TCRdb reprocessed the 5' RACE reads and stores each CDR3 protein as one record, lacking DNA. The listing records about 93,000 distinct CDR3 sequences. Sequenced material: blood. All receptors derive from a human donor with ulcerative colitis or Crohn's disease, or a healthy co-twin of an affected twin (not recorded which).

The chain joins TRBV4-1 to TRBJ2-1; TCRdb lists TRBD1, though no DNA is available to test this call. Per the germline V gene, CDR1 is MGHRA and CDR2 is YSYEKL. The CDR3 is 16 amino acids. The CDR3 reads CASSQVARRGGNEQFF.

CDR3 region: CASRQDSNQPQHF. This chain connects TRBV27 to TRBJ1-5; TCRdb returns TRBD1, unconfirmable since there is no DNA. The CDR3 consists of 13 residues. Per germline, CDR1 MNHEY and CDR2 SMNVEV (reference sequence).

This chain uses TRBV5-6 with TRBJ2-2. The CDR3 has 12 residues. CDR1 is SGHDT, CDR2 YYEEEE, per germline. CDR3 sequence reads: CASSLDPGELSF.

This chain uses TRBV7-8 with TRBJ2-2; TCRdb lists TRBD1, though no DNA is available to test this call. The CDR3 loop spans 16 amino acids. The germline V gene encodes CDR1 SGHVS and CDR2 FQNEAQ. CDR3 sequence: CASSPRTGTNTGELFF.

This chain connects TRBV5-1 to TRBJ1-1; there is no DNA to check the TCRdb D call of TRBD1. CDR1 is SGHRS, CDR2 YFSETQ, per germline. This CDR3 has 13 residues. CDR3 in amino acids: CASRSTANTEAFF.

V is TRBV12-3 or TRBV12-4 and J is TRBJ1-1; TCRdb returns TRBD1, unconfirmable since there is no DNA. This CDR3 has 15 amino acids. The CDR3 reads CASSFVGGLNTEAFF.

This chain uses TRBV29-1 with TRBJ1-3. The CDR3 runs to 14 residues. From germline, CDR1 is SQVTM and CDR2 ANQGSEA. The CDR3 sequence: CSASGQGSGNTIYF.

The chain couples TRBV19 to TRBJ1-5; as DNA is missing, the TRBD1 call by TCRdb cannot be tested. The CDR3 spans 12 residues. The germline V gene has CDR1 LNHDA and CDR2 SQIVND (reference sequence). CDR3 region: CASGGPNQPQHF.

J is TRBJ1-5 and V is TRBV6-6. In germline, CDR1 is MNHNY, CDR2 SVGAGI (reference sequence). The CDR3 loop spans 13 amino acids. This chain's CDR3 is CASTLQRVQPQHF.

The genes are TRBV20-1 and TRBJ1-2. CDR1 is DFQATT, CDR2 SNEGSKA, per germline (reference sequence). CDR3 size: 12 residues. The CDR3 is CSALLVRNGYTF.

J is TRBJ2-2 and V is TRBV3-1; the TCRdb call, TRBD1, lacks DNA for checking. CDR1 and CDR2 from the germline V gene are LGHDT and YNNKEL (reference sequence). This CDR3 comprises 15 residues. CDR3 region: CASSRGDRNTGELFF.

The CDR3 loop is CASTSSQTRGEAFF. V and J are TRBV5-1 and TRBJ1-1; TCRdb's D call of TRBD1 is untestable without DNA. Germline CDR1 reads SGHRS; CDR2 reads YFSETQ. The CDR3 has 14 amino acids.

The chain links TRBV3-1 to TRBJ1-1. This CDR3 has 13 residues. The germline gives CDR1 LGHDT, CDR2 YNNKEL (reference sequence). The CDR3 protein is CASINMWTTEVFF.

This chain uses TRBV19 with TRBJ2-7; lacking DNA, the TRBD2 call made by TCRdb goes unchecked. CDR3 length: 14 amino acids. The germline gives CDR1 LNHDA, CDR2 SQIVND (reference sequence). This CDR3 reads CASSIGGGYYEQYF. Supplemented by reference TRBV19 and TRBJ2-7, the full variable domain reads DGGITQSPKYLFRKEGQNVTLSCEQNLNHDAMYWYRQDPGQGLRLIYYSQIVNDFQKGDIAEGYSVSREKKESFPLTVTSAQKNPTAFYLCASSIGGGYYEQYFGPGTRLTVT.

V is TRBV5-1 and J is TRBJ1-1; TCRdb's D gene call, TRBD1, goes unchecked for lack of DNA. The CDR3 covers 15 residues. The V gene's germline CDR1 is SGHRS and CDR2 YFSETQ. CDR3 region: CASSLLQGQGTEAFF.

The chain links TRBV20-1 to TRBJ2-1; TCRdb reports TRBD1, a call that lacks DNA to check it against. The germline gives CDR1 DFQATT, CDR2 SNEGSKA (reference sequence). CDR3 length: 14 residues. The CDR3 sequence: CSATPPGNYNEQFF.

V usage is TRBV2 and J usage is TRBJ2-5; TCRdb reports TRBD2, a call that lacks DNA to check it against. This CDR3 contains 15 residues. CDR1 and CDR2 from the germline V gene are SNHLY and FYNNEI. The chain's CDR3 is CASTPGGLAGETQYF.

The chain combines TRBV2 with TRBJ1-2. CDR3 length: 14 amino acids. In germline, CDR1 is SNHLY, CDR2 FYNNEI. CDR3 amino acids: CASSEGLRFYGYTF. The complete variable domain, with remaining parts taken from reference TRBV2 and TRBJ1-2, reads EPEVTQTPSHQVTQMGQEVILRCVPISNHLYFYWYRQILGQKVEFLVSFYNNEISEKSEIFDDQFSVERPDGSNFTLKIRSTKLEDSAMYFCASSEGLRFYGYTFGSGTRLTVV.

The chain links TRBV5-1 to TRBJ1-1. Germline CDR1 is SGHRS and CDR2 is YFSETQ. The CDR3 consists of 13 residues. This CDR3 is CASSLGGRNEAFF.

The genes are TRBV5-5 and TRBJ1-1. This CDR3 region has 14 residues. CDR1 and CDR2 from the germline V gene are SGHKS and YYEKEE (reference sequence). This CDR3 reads CASSLGVLNTEAFF.

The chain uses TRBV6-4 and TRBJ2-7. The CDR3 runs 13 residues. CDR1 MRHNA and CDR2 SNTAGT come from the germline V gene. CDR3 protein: CASSPYLIYEQYF.

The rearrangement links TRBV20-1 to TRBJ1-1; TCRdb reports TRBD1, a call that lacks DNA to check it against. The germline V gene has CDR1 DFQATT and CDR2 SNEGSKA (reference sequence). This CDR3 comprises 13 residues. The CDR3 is CSALSGGGTEAFF.

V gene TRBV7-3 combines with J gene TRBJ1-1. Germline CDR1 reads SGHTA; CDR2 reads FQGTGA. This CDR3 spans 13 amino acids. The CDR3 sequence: CASRAGPNTEAFF.